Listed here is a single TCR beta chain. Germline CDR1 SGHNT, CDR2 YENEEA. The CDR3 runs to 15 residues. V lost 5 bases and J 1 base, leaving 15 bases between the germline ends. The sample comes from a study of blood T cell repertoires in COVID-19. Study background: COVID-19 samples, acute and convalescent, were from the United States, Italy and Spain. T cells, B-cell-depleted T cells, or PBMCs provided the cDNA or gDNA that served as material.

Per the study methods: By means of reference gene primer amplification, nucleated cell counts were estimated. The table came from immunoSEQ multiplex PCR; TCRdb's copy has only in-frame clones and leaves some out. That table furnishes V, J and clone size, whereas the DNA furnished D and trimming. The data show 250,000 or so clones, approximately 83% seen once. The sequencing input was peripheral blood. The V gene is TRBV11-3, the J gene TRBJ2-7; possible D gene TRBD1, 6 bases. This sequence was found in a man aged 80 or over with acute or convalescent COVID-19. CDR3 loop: CASSTGTFGSYEQYF. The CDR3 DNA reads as TGTGCCAGCAGCACGGGGACATTCGGATCCTACGAGCAGTACTTC.